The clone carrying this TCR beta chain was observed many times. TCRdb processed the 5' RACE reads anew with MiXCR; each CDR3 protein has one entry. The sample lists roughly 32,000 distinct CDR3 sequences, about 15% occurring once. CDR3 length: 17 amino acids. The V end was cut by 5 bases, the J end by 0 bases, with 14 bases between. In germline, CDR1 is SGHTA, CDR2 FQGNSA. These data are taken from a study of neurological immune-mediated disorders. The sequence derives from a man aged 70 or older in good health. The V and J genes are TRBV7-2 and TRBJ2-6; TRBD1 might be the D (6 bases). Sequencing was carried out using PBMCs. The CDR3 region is CASSRNTGISGANVLTF. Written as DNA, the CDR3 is TGTGCCAGCAGCCGTAATACAGGGATCTCTGGGGCCAACGTCCTGACTTTC.